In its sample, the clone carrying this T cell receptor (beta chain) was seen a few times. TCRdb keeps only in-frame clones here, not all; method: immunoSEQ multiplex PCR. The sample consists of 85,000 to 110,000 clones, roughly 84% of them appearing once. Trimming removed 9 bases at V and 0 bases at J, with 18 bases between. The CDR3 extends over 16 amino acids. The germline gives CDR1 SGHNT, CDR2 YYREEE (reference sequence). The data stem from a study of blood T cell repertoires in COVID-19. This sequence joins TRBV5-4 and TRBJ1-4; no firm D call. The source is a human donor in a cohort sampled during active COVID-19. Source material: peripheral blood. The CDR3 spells CATGDGNRATNEKLFF. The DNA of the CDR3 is TGTGCCACTGGAGACGGGAATCGTGCAACTAATGAAAAACTGTTTTTT.